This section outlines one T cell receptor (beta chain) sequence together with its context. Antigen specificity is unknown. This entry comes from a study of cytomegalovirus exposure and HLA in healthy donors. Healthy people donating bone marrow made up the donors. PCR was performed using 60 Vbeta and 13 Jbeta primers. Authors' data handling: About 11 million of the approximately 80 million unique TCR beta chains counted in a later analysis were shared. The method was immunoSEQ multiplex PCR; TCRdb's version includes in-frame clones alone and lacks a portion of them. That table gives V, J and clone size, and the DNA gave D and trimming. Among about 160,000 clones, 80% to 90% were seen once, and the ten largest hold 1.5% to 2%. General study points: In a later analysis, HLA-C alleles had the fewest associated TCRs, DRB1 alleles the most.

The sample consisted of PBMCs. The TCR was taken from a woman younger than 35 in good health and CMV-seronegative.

CDR3 nucleotide sequence: TGTGCCAGTAGCAACCCTCGGCCGAGGATGTATGGCTACACCTTC. It is translated as CASSNPRPRMYGYTF. V and J are TRBV19 and TRBJ1-2; D is uncertain. V lost 6 bases and J lost 5, with 19 bases in between. Germline assignment: CDR1 LNHDA and CDR2 SQIVND (reference sequence). CDR3 length equals 15 residues.